One and the same sample provided the 11 T cell receptor beta chains below, sequenced in a study of identical twins. TCRdb passed the 5' RACE reads through MiXCR, listing each CDR3 protein once. The sample has roughly 1,500,000 distinct CDR3 sequences, under 35% seen once. The specimen sequenced was cord blood. These TCRs come from a newborn girl in good health.

V is TRBV5-1 and J is TRBJ2-3; no clear D. Germline CDR1 and CDR2: SGHRS and YFSETQ. The V end was cut by 0 bases, the J end by 3 bases, with 11 bases between. This CDR3 region has 15 residues. CDR3 in amino acids: CASSLARLMTDTQYF. In nucleotides, the CDR3 is TGCGCCAGCAGCTTGGCTCGCCTTATGACAGATACGCAGTATTTT.

The V and J genes are TRBV5-4 and TRBJ2-5; TRBD2 aligns across 11 bases. The CDR3 totals 17 residues. From germline, CDR1 is SGHNT and CDR2 YYREEE (reference sequence). The V gene end was trimmed by 0 bases and the J gene end by 1 base; junction bases not matched to a gene: 5. The CDR3 protein is CASSLALTSGTQETQYF. The CDR3 nucleotides read TGTGCCAGCAGCTTGGCCTTGACTAGCGGGACCCAAGAGACCCAGTACTTC.

V gene TRBV12-3 or TRBV12-4 combines with J gene TRBJ1-1, with 8 positions matching TRBD1. The CDR3 is 15 amino acids. V trimming: 2 bases; J trimming: 6 bases; junction bases outside the gene matches: 8. The chain's CDR3 is CASSLRRTGHAEAFF. CDR3 nucleotide sequence: TGTGCCAGCAGTTTAAGGAGGACAGGGCACGCTGAAGCTTTCTTT.

The chain uses TRBV4-2 and TRBJ2-7; possibly TRBD2 for D (7 bases). The length of the CDR3 is 16 residues. The germline V gene encodes CDR1 LGHNA and CDR2 YNFKEQ. V lost 0 bases and J 5 bases, leaving 17 bases between the germline ends. The CDR3 DNA is TGTGCCAGCAGCCAAGAGAGGGGGGGGAGCAGCAACGAGCAGTACTTC. This gives the protein CASSQERGGSSNEQYF.

The chain employs TRBV7-2 and TRBJ2-7, with 9 positions matching TRBD1. Per germline, CDR1 SGHTA and CDR2 FQGNSA. This CDR3 region has 14 residues. After removal of 0 bases from V and 6 bases from J, the junction contained 3 bases not matched to a gene. The CDR3 DNA reads TGTGCCAGCAGCTTAGCCCCACAGGGGGCCGAGCAGTACTTC. Its translation is CASSLAPQGAEQYF.

The CDR3 spells CSAIFPEHPNEQYF. In nucleotides, the CDR3 is TGCAGTGCTATTTTCCCTGAACACCCCAATGAGCAGTACTTC. V and J are TRBV20-1 and TRBJ2-5; D is uncertain. The CDR3 sequence is 14 residues long. Trimming took off 4 bases at V and 11 bases at J, with 23 bases between the two ends. Germline CDR1 and CDR2: DFQATT and SNEGSKA (reference sequence).

This clonotype has a handful of counts. The chain is built from TRBV29-1 and TRBJ2-7; D possibly corresponds to TRBD1 (6 bases). The CDR3 is 13 amino acids. Trimming shortened V by 6 bases and J by 3 bases, and 15 bases separated the two germline ends. In germline, CDR1 is SQVTM, CDR2 ANQGSEA. The CDR3 sequence is CSVGHRGDYEQYF. In DNA form, the CDR3 reads TGCAGCGTGGGACACCGAGGGGACTACGAGCAGTACTTC.

The V and J genes are TRBV29-1 and TRBJ1-1; TRBD1 is a possible D gene (6 bases). Germline V lookup: CDR1 SQVTM, CDR2 ANQGSEA. V was shortened by 5 bases and J by 0 bases, with 16 bases between the two germline ends. CDR3 size: 15 residues. CDR3 sequence reads: CSVPGGGGVNTEAFF. CDR3 sequence (DNA): TGCAGCGTTCCCGGTGGAGGGGGGGTGAACACTGAAGCTTTCTTT.

This clonotype was observed a few times. The chain recombines TRBV24-1 with TRBJ1-5, with 12 nucleotides matching TRBD1. J lost 3 bases, V lost 5 bases, and 7 bases had no gene match. CDR3 length equals 17 residues. Germline V lookup: CDR1 KGHDR, CDR2 SFDVKD. In DNA, the CDR3 is TGTGCCACCAGTGGGCGTGGGACAGGGGGCCCCAATCAGCCCCAGCATTTT. This gives the protein CATSGRGTGGPNQPQHF.

CDR3 protein: CASSQVSLAGDNTGELFF. The CDR3, as DNA: TGTGCCAGCAGCCAAGTTTCCCTAGCGGGGGACAACACCGGGGAGCTGTTTTTT. This chain uses TRBV3-1 with TRBJ2-2, with TRBD2 matching over 10 bases. V gave up 1 base and J gave up 2 bases; unmatched junction bases: 7. Germline V gene data show CDR1 as LGHDT and CDR2 as YNNKEL (reference sequence). CDR3 length equals 18 residues. Variable domain in full (rest from reference TRBV3-1 and TRBJ2-2): DTAVSQTPKYLVTQMGNDKSIKCEQNLGHDTMYWYKQDSKKFLKIMFSYNNKELIINETVPNRFSPKSPDKAHLNLHINSLELGDSAVYFCASSQVSLAGDNTGELFFGEGSRLTVL.

This chain uses TRBV4-1 with TRBJ2-2; D perhaps matches TRBD2 (6 bases). V shed 1 base and J shed 7 bases, with 16 bases lying between them. The germline gives CDR1 MGHRA, CDR2 YSYEKL. The CDR3 is 16 residues long. The CDR3 is CASSQAWTGVLGELFF. As DNA, the CDR3 is TGCGCCAGCAGCCAAGCGTGGACGGGGGTCCTCGGGGAGCTGTTTTTT.